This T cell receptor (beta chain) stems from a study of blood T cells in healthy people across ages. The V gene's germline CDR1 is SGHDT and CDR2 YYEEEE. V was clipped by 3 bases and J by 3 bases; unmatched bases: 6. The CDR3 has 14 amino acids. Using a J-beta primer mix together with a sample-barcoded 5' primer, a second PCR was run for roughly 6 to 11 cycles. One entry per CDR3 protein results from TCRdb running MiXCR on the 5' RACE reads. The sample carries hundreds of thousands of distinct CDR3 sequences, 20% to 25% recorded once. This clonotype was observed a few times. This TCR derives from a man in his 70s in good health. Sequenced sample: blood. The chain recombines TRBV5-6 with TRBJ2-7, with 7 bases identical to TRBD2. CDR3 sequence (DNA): TGTGCCAGCAGCTGGGGGGGACTGTTCTACGAGCAGTACTTC. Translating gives CASSWGGLFYEQYF.